This entry is about one T cell receptor beta chain. Its antigen is as yet unknown. This CDR3 region has 15 residues. CDR1 is MNHEY, CDR2 SMNVEV, per germline (reference sequence). Trimming at V came to 6 bases and at J to 1 base, leaving 7 bases not matched to a gene. These data belong to a study of cytomegalovirus exposure and HLA in healthy donors. Study-level findings and limits: In a later analysis, the majority of CMV-associated beta chains seemingly showed HLA restriction.

Use of 60 Vbeta and 13 Jbeta primers characterized the PCR. This table comes from immunoSEQ multiplex PCR, and its TCRdb copy is limited to in-frame clones, with some not included. The sample consists of 140,000 or so clones, 80% to 85% of them appearing once. The chain couples TRBV27 to TRBJ2-3, with 7 bases matching TRBD2. Sequenced input: PBMCs. The clonotype comes from a male donor in good health and CMV-seronegative. The CDR3 bases are TGTGCCAGCAGAAGGCTTCTAGCGGGCACAGATACGCAGTATTTT. Its translation is CASRRLLAGTDTQYF.